The 7 T cell receptor beta chains below were found in one sample sequenced in a study of T cells in Graves' hyperthyroidism and ophthalmopathy. TCR beta CDR3 sequences were amplified from RNA transcripts. RT-PCR in the first round (using the HTBI primer set) targeted the TCR CDR3. In TCRdb, the multiplex PCR reads were re-called with MiXCR into one record per CDR3 protein. Of about 400,000 distinct CDR3 sequences in the sample, 13% to 15% were seen once. Source material: blood. These TCRs come from a woman aged 60-70 years with Graves' ophthalmopathy.

This clonotype was observed a handful of times. This rearrangement joins TRBV3-1 to TRBJ1-2, with TRBD1 matching over 7 bases. Per the germline V gene, CDR1 is LGHDT and CDR2 is YNNKEL (reference sequence). V lost 5 bases to trimming and J lost 3 bases; unmatched junction nucleotides: 6. The CDR3 contains 14 residues. DNA of the CDR3: TGTGCCAGCAGCGTAGAGACAGGGCACTATGGCTACACCTTC. Amino acids: CASSVETGHYGYTF. The whole variable domain, remainder taken from reference TRBV3-1 and TRBJ1-2, is DTAVSQTPKYLVTQMGNDKSIKCEQNLGHDTMYWYKQDSKKFLKIMFSYNNKELIINETVPNRFSPKSPDKAHLNLHINSLELGDSAVYFCASSVETGHYGYTFGSGTRLTVV.

This clonotype was counted only a few times. The V call is TRBV5-5, the J call TRBJ2-4, with D maybe TRBD2 (5 bases). Germline V lookup: CDR1 SGHKS, CDR2 YYEKEE (reference sequence). The CDR3 runs 16 residues. V was trimmed by 1 base and J by 3 bases, leaving 14 bases between them. The CDR3 spells CASSLSDSFSKNIQYF. CDR3 nucleotides: TGTGCCAGCAGCTTGTCGGACTCCTTTAGCAAAAACATTCAGTACTTC. Full variable domain (outside the CDR3, taken from reference TRBV5-5 and TRBJ2-4): DAGVTQSPTHLIKTRGQQVTLRCSPISGHKSVSWYQQVLGQGPQFIFQYYEKEERGRGNFPDRFSARQFPNYSSELNVNALLLGDSALYLCASSLSDSFSKNIQYFGAGTRLSVL.

This clonotype was observed a handful of times. This chain links TRBV6-2 or TRBV6-3 with TRBJ2-1, with D possibly being TRBD2 (5 bases). CDR3 size: 13 residues. CDR1 is MNHEY, CDR2 SVGEGT, per germline. V was clipped by 0 bases and J by 13 bases, with 13 bases between them. The CDR3 here is CASSYSRVVVQFF. The CDR3 coding sequence is TGTGCCAGCAGTTACTCGAGGGTGGTCGTACAGTTCTTC.

This clonotype was seen only a few times. CDR3 sequence: CASSLEWGIGTEAFF. The CDR3 nucleotides are TGCGCCAGCAGCTTGGAATGGGGGATTGGGACTGAAGCTTTCTTT. This sequence joins TRBV5-1 and TRBJ1-1; the D gene is possibly TRBD1 (5 bases). Germline V gene lookup returns CDR1 SGHRS and CDR2 YFSETQ. This CDR3 has 15 residues. The germline V and J ends were trimmed by 0 bases and 5 bases, with 14 bases remaining between them.

V and J are TRBV7-2 and TRBJ2-3; TRBD2 matches at 15 bases. Germline V gene sequence: CDR1 SGHTA, CDR2 FQGNSA. Unmatched junction bases numbered 18, after V lost 4 bases and J lost 4 bases. This CDR3 is built from 21 residues. CDR3 in amino acids: CASSSRRTSGRAQFVPDTQYF. For the CDR3, the DNA is TGTGCCAGCAGCTCCCGCCGGACTAGCGGGAGGGCCCAGTTCGTTCCAGATACGCAGTATTTT.

The chain's CDR3 is CASSEAGMDRGTEAFF. For the CDR3, the DNA is TGTGCCAGCAGTGAAGCGGGGATGGACAGGGGCACTGAAGCTTTCTTT. The chain carries TRBV2 and TRBJ1-1; 9 bases line up with TRBD1. The CDR3 runs to 16 residues. V shed 0 bases, J shed 4 bases, and the junction held 6 bases outside the gene matches. Germline assignment: CDR1 SNHLY and CDR2 FYNNEI.

This clonotype was detected many times. V usage is TRBV2 and J usage is TRBJ2-3; 9 bases are a match to TRBD2. Germline values: CDR1 SNHLY, CDR2 FYNNEI. The trim removed 3 bases at V and 2 bases at J, leaving 3 bases unmatched. This CDR3 is built from 15 residues. CDR3 amino acids: CASSDSGSPTDTQYF. The CDR3 DNA reads TGTGCCAGCAGTGATAGCGGGAGCCCCACAGATACGCAGTATTTT.